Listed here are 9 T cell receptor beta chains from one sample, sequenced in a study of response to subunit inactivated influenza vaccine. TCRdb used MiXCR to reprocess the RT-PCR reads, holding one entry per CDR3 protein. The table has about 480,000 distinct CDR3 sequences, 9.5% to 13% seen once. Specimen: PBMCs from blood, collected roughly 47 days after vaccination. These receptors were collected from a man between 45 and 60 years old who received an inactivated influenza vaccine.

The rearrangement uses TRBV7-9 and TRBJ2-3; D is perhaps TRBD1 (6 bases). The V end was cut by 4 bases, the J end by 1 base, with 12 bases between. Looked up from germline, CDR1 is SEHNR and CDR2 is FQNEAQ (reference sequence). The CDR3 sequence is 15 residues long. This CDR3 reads CASSWAGVGTDTQYF. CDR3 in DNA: TGTGCCAGCAGCTGGGCAGGGGTCGGCACAGATACGCAGTATTTT.

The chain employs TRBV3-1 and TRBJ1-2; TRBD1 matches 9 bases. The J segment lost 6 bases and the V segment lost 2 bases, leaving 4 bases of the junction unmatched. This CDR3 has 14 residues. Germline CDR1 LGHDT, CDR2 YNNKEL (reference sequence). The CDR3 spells CASSQLQGADGYTF. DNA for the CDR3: TGTGCCAGCAGCCAACTACAGGGGGCGGATGGCTACACCTTC.

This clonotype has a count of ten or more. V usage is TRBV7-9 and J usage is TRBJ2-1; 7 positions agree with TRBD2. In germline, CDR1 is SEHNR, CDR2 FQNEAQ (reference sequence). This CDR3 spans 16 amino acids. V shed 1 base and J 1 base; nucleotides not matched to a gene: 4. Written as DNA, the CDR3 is TGTGCCAGCAGCTTAGAGAGCGGGGTTTCCTACAATGAGCAGTTCTTC. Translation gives CASSLESGVSYNEQFF.

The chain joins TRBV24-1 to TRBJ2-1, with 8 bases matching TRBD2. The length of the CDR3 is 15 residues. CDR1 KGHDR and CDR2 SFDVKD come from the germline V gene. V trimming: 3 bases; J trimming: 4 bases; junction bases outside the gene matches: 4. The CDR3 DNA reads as TGTGCCACCAGTGATATTCGCGGGGGGTACAATGAGCAGTTCTTC. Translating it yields CATSDIRGGYNEQFF.

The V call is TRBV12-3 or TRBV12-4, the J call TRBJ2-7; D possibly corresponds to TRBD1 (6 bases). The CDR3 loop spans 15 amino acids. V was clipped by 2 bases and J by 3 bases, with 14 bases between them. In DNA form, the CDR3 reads TGTGCCAGCAGTTTAACCGGGACAATGAGCTACGAGCAGTACTTC. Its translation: CASSLTGTMSYEQYF.

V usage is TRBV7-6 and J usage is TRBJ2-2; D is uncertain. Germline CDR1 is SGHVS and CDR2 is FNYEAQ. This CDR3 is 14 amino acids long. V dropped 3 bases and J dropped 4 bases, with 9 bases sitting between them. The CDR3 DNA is TGTGCCAGCAGCTTGGGCTCAGTCACCGGGGAGCTGTTTTTT. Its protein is CASSLGSVTGELFF.

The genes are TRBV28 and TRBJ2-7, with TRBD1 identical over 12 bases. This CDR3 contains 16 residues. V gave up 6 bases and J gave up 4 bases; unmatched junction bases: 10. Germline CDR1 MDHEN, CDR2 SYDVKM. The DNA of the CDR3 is TGTGCCAGCAGCCGGGGCTCGGGACAGGGGGCGTACGAGCAGTACTTC. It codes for CASSRGSGQGAYEQYF.

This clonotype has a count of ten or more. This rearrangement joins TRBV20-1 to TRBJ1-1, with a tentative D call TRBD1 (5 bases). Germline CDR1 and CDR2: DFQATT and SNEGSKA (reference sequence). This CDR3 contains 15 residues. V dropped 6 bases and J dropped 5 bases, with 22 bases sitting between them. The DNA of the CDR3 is TGCAGTGCGAGTCGACGATGGTCAGCAGGGACTGAAGCTTTCTTT. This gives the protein CSASRRWSAGTEAFF.

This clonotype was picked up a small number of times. The CDR3 DNA reads TGCAGTGCTAGAGATCTCAGGTCAGGGGTTCGGAGTGAAAAACTGTTTTTT. This encodes CSARDLRSGVRSEKLFF. The V gene is TRBV20-1, the J gene TRBJ1-4; a weak D match, TRBD1 (6 bases). The V gene's germline CDR1 is DFQATT and CDR2 SNEGSKA (reference sequence). V was trimmed by 0 bases and J by 7 bases, leaving 21 bases between them. The CDR3 is 17 residues long.